The 31 T cell receptor beta chains presented below share a single source sample, sequenced in a study of molecular identifiers for immune sequencing clone quantification. TCRdb reprocessed the PCR reads via MiXCR and lists one record per CDR3 protein. Of about half a million distinct CDR3 sequences listed, about a fifth were seen once; the top ten hold around 0.86%. The sequencing input was naive CD8+ T cells from blood, with Jurkat cell RNA spiked in. Sample subset: FACS-sorted CD8+CD4-CCR7+CD45RA+ naive T cells. All receptors derive from a human donor in good health. Some libraries in this study had Jurkat cell RNA spiked in.

V is TRBV6-6 and J is TRBJ2-1, with 8 bases lining up with TRBD1. With V trimmed by 8 bases and J by 5 bases, 2 bases remained unmatched. Germline V gene sequence: CDR1 MNHNY, CDR2 SVGAGI (reference sequence). This CDR3 region has 12 residues. The CDR3 coding sequence is TGTGCCAGCGAGGGACAGGACAATGAGCAGTTCTTC. It is translated as CASEGQDNEQFF.

This clonotype was detected only a few times. This chain uses TRBV27 with TRBJ2-1; D is possibly TRBD2 (5 bases). Germline-derived CDR1 and CDR2 are MNHEY and SMNVEV (reference sequence). Between the trimmed V and J ends, which lost 8 bases and 8 bases, there was a span of 19 bases. The CDR3 consists of 14 residues. The CDR3 loop is CASSANTPGDEQFF. DNA for the CDR3: TGTGCCAGCTCGGCAAATACCCCCGGGGATGAGCAGTTCTTC.

The rearrangement uses TRBV19 and TRBJ1-1; TRBD1 is a possible D gene (6 bases). The V gene lost 6 bases and the J gene lost 1 base, with 12 bases spanning the gap. The CDR3 has 14 amino acids. Germline-derived CDR1 and CDR2 are LNHDA and SQIVND (reference sequence). CDR3 sequence: CASSRGGGNTEAFF. CDR3 nucleotides: TGTGCCAGTAGCCGGGGGGGCGGGAACACTGAAGCTTTCTTT.

This clonotype came up many times. The chain links TRBV20-1 to TRBJ2-7; tentatively, D is TRBD1 (5 bases). The ends were cut back, 3 bases at V and 1 base at J, with 10 bases in the middle. There are 13 residues in the CDR3. Germline CDR1 reads DFQATT; CDR2 reads SNEGSKA (reference sequence). The CDR3 DNA sequence: TGCAGTGCTAGGCTTACAGGATCCTACGAGCAGTACTTC. It encodes CSARLTGSYEQYF.

The sample holds a few counts of this clonotype. This chain links TRBV7-9 with TRBJ1-3; D may be TRBD1 (5 bases). V lost 3 bases to trimming and J lost 4 bases, with 19 bases between them. The CDR3 is 17 amino acids. Germline V CDR1 and CDR2: SEHNR, FQNEAQ (reference sequence). DNA of the CDR3: TGTGCCAGCAGCTTCCAGGGATTTCCTCCCTCCGGAAACACCATATATTTT. This encodes CASSFQGFPPSGNTIYF.

Ten or more counts support this clonotype. V gene TRBV4-3 combines with J gene TRBJ2-7, with no clear D. In germline, CDR1 is LGHNA, CDR2 YSLEER. The CDR3 totals 13 residues. Trimming took 6 bases from V and 1 from J, leaving 10 bases between them. The DNA for the CDR3 is TGCGCCAGCAGTCCATCCCCATCCTACGAGCAGTACTTC. Its translation is CASSPSPSYEQYF.

This clonotype was seen repeatedly, ten times or more. CDR3 loop: CASSSGLGFPTNTEAFF. The CDR3 DNA reads as TGTGCCAGCAGCTCAGGACTTGGGTTTCCCACGAACACTGAAGCTTTCTTT. V gene TRBV7-2 combines with J gene TRBJ1-1; no clear D. Trimming stripped 4 bases from V and 1 base from J, with 19 bases between. The CDR3 sequence is 17 residues long. The germline V gene has CDR1 SGHTA and CDR2 FQGNSA.

This clonotype has a count of ten or more. The CDR3 region has the DNA TGTGCCAGCAGCCCCCGACTGGGAATTGAAGATACGCAGTATTTT. Translating it yields CASSPRLGIEDTQYF. The chain links TRBV11-2 to TRBJ2-3; D is unresolved. Per germline, CDR1 SGHAT and CDR2 FQNNGV. With 5 bases removed from V and 5 bases from J, the gap between germline ends came to 17 bases. This CDR3 has 15 amino acids.

This clonotype was recorded at least ten times. The chain employs TRBV6-5 and TRBJ2-7, with a tentative D call TRBD2 (5 bases). Trimming shortened V by 5 bases and J by 5 bases, and 10 bases separated the two germline ends. This CDR3 has 12 amino acids. The germline CDR1 and CDR2 sequences are MNHEY and SVGAGI. DNA for the CDR3: TGTGCCAGCAGTCGAGGGTCCCACGAGCAGTACTTC. It codes for CASSRGSHEQYF.

The chain joins TRBV4-3 to TRBJ2-1; 7 nucleotides agree with TRBD1. V dropped 0 bases and J dropped 4; count of bases not matched to a gene: 6. CDR1 LGHNA and CDR2 YSLEER come from the germline V gene. This CDR3 comprises 16 residues. For the CDR3, the DNA is TGCGCCAGCAGCCAAGATTGGGCAGGGGGTTACAATGAGCAGTTCTTC. Its protein is CASSQDWAGGYNEQFF.

This clonotype was detected a few times. CDR3 sequence (DNA): TGTGCCAGCAGCAGCTTGAGAAATTCACCCCTCCACTTT. As protein: CASSSLRNSPLHF. This chain connects TRBV7-8 to TRBJ1-6; D is unclear. Germline V gene sequence: CDR1 SGHVS, CDR2 FQNEAQ. Trimming removed 5 bases at V and 7 bases at J, with 9 bases between. There are 13 residues in the CDR3.

In this sample, this clonotype turned up a few times. The gene calls are TRBV7-9 and TRBJ2-7; D is unresolved. Germline values: CDR1 SEHNR, CDR2 FQNEAQ (reference sequence). Between the trimmed V and J ends, which lost 2 bases and 5 bases, there was a span of 10 bases. This CDR3 contains 13 residues. The CDR3 sequence is CASSLSDKHEQYF. CDR3 nucleotide sequence: TGTGCCAGCAGCTTATCCGACAAACACGAGCAGTACTTC.

This clonotype was counted at least ten times. The rearrangement joins TRBV7-8 to TRBJ2-3; 7 nucleotides match TRBD1. Trimming took 5 bases from V and 2 from J; bases not matched to a gene: 10. This CDR3 contains 16 residues. The V gene's germline CDR1 is SGHVS and CDR2 FQNEAQ. CDR3 DNA sequence: TGTGCCAGCAGCCCAGCAGCGACAGGGTTCACAGATACGCAGTATTTT. Residues: CASSPAATGFTDTQYF.

Concerning this clonotype: One end of the junction is discordant with germline, which a read error may explain. This chain links TRBV5-6 with TRBJ2-1; the D is unclear. The CDR3 is made up of 12 amino acids. CDR1 and CDR2 (germline): SGHDT, YYEEEE. The DNA for the CDR3 is TGTGCCAGCGGCCCCCCCTACAATGAGCAGCTCTTC. It yields the protein CASGPPYNEQLF. Using reference TRBV5-6 and TRBJ2-1 for the parts outside the CDR3, the full variable domain is DAGVTQSPTHLIKTRGQQVTLRCSPKSGHDTVSWYQQALGQGPQFIFQYYEEEERQRGNFPDRFSGHQFPNYSSELNVNALLLGDSALYLCASGPPYNEQLFGPGTRLTVL.

On this clonotype: This may stem from a read error, because a much larger clone lies one nucleotide away. The V call is TRBV6-5, the J call TRBJ2-7; 7 nucleotides align to TRBD1. Germline values: CDR1 MNHEY, CDR2 SVGAGI. Trimming removed 0 bases from V and 6 bases from J; junction bases left unmatched: 8. CDR3 length: 15 residues. The CDR3 nucleotides are TGTGCCAGCAGTTACTCGATTGGGACAGTCTGCGAGCAGTACTTC. It codes for CASSYSIGTVCEQYF.

In regard to this clonotype: This may be a read error, as it is one base from a much larger clone. This rearrangement joins TRBV30 to TRBJ1-6, with no clear D. Germline CDR1 reads GTSNPN; CDR2 reads SVGIG (reference sequence). CDR3 length equals 15 residues. DNA for the CDR3: TGTGCCTGGGGTGTACTAATGGCTTTCAATTCACCCCTCCACTTT. It codes for CAWGVLMAFNSPLHF.

This clonotype was seen at least ten times. The CDR3 DNA is TGTGCCATCAGTGAGTCGAAGGCAACTAACTATGGCTACACCTTC. Amino acids: CAISESKATNYGYTF. The chain uses TRBV10-3 and TRBJ1-2; D gene ambiguous. The CDR3 is 15 amino acids. Germline V gene data show CDR1 as ENHRY and CDR2 as SYGVKD. Trimming removed 0 bases at V and 0 bases at J, with 8 bases between.

This clonotype was counted at least ten times. The J gene is TRBJ2-7, the V gene TRBV6-5; 7 bases are a match to TRBD2. Germline V CDR1 and CDR2: MNHEY, SVGAGI. This CDR3 contains 16 residues. The ends lost 5 bases at V and 3 bases at J; junction bases unmatched: 13. The CDR3: CASSPGLRGVNYEQYF. The CDR3, as DNA: TGTGCCAGCAGTCCCGGACTCCGGGGGGTAAACTACGAGCAGTACTTC.

The V gene is TRBV9, the J gene TRBJ1-6; 7 bases line up with TRBD1. CDR3 size: 16 residues. Germline V gene data show CDR1 as SGDLS and CDR2 as YYNGEE. Trimming removed 3 bases from V and 4 bases from J; junction bases left unmatched: 7. For the CDR3, the DNA is TGTGCCAGCAGCGCGGACGACAGGGAATATAATTCACCCCTCCACTTT. It yields the protein CASSADDREYNSPLHF.

This chain connects TRBV12-3 or TRBV12-4 to TRBJ2-5, with D maybe TRBD2 (5 bases). The V end was cut by 4 bases, the J end by 5 bases, with 14 bases between. The CDR3 loop spans 14 amino acids. CDR3 in DNA: TGTGCCAGCAGTTCGAGCGGCCTCCGGGAGACCCAGTACTTC. It codes for CASSSSGLRETQYF.

Only a few counts were recorded for this clonotype. V usage is TRBV9 and J usage is TRBJ2-2, with TRBD2 identical over 7 bases. V lost 4 bases, J lost 4 bases, and 16 bases stayed unmatched. This CDR3 has 18 residues. Germline loops: CDR1 SGDLS, CDR2 YYNGEE. CDR3 DNA: TGTGCCAGCAGCCCCGCGGAGGGACTAAGGGAGGGCACCGGGGAGCTGTTTTTT. It yields the protein CASSPAEGLREGTGELFF.

This clonotype was observed many times. V usage is TRBV13 and J usage is TRBJ2-4, with D possibly being TRBD2 (7 bases). The CDR3 is 18 amino acids. V lost 2 bases, J lost 2 bases, and 19 bases lay in between. The germline gives CDR1 PRHDT, CDR2 FYEKMQ (reference sequence). CDR3 DNA sequence: TGTGCCAGCAGCTTATCTTATTGGGGGGGCGAGTCCAAAAACATTCAGTACTTC. This codes for CASSLSYWGGESKNIQYF. Looking up the rest from reference TRBV13 and TRBJ2-4 gives the full variable domain: AAGVIQSPRHLIKEKRETATLKCYPIPRHDTVYWYQQGPGQDPQFLISFYEKMQSDKGSIPDRFSAQQFSDYHSELNMSSLELGDSALYFCASSLSYWGGESKNIQYFGAGTRLSVL.

As regards this clonotype: This sequence may be a read error, since a much larger clone differs from it by one base. V is TRBV20-1 and J is TRBJ2-7; 7 nucleotides agree with TRBD1. Germline V gene data show CDR1 as DFQATT and CDR2 as SNEGSKA (reference sequence). The CDR3 covers 13 residues. The CDR3 coding sequence is TGCAGTGCTAGAGGGGACAGCTCTCATGCGCAGTGCTTC. Its translation: CSARGDSSHAQCF.

CDR3 loop: CASSLTGTLYQETQYF. DNA for the CDR3: TGTGCCAGCAGTTTGACCGGGACACTGTACCAAGAGACCCAGTACTTC. The rearrangement links TRBV27 to TRBJ2-5, with D possibly being TRBD1 (6 bases). Germline V CDR1 and CDR2: MNHEY, SMNVEV (reference sequence). Trimming cost V 3 bases and J 0 bases, with 14 bases left between them. There are 16 residues in the CDR3.

Of note for this clonotype: Its ends do not fully match the called genes, so a read error is possible. V usage is TRBV23-1 and J usage is TRBJ2-3; no clear D gene. TRBV23-1 belongs to the ORF category, with a function that is uncertain. This CDR3 contains 15 residues. For the CDR3, the DNA is TGCGCCAGCAATCAATCGAAAGGGCCCCCAGATACGCAGTATTTT. Its translation: CASNQSKGPPDTQYF.

This clonotype has at least ten counts. CDR3 bases: TGCGCCAGCAGCGAGGACAGGTGGACTAGCACAGATACGCAGTATTTT. Its translation is CASSEDRWTSTDTQYF. The chain couples TRBV5-1 to TRBJ2-3; 7 bases are shared with TRBD1. Germline CDR1 SGHRS, CDR2 YFSETQ. CDR3 size: 16 residues. Trimming at V came to 4 bases and at J to 0 bases, leaving 8 bases not matched to a gene. The variable domain in full, completed from reference TRBV5-1 and TRBJ2-3, reads KAGVTQTPRYLIKTRGQQVTLSCSPISGHRSVSWYQQTPGQGLQFLFEYFSETQRNKGNFPGRFSGRQFSNSRSEMNVSTLELGDSALYLCASSEDRWTSTDTQYFGPGTRLTVL.

The chain links TRBV6-2 or TRBV6-3 to TRBJ2-3, with a possible D match to TRBD2 (6 bases). The CDR3 has 14 residues. V was shortened by 4 bases and J by 7 bases, with 15 bases between the two germline ends. Germline CDR1 MNHEY, CDR2 SVGEGT. The CDR3 sequence: CASSSDYAINTQYF. The CDR3 nucleotides are TGTGCCAGCAGTTCGGACTACGCCATTAATACGCAGTATTTT.

With respect to this clonotype: A read error may account for a junction end that differs from germline. V gene TRBV12-3 or TRBV12-4 combines with J gene TRBJ1-4; D possibly corresponds to TRBD1 (5 bases). This CDR3 has 15 residues. The CDR3 DNA sequence: TGTGTCAGCAGTATCCGGGACGGGATAAATGAAAAACTGTTTTTT. Translating gives CVSSIRDGINEKLFF.

This clonotype showed up many times. The genes are TRBV7-2 and TRBJ2-7; 10 nucleotides match TRBD1. V was clipped by 5 bases and J by 2 bases; unmatched bases: 9. Germline CDR1 SGHTA, CDR2 FQGNSA. The CDR3 sequence is 16 residues long. Here the CDR3 DNA reads TGTGCCAGCAGCCCGAACCGGGACAGGGGCCCCTACGAGCAGTACTTC. This codes for CASSPNRDRGPYEQYF.

Points on this clonotype: Given the absence of the conserved phenylalanine or tryptophan at the CDR3 end, a read error is likely. The genes are TRBV19 and TRBJ2-3; D call uncertain. The CDR3 is made up of 16 amino acids. CDR1 and CDR2 from the germline V gene are LNHDA and SQIVND (reference sequence). V lost 1 base, J lost 2 bases, and 13 bases lay in between. The CDR3 here is CASSIGQVLITDTQYS. CDR3 DNA: TGTGCCAGTAGTATAGGCCAGGTTCTCATCACAGATACGCAGTATTCT.

This clonotype was found many times. This rearrangement joins TRBV5-1 to TRBJ2-3; 13 bases are a match to TRBD2. The CDR3 extends over 16 amino acids. Germline-derived CDR1 and CDR2 are SGHRS and YFSETQ. Trimming at V came to 4 bases and at J to 2 bases, leaving 4 bases not matched to a gene. CDR3 residues: CASSPGLAGTTDTQYF. CDR3 coding DNA: TGCGCCAGCAGCCCGGGACTAGCGGGGACCACAGATACGCAGTATTTT.